Shown below are 17 T cell receptor beta chains from a single sample sequenced in a study of T-cell memory formation after mild COVID-19. MiXCR was run by TCRdb on the 5' RACE reads, yielding one entry per CDR3 protein. The sample consists of about 62,000 distinct CDR3 sequences, about a tenth of them appearing once. The sample comprised PBMCs or a T cell subset sorted from them (not recorded which). Every receptor here comes from a man aged 18 to 30 who had mild COVID-19 (a few samples of this study predate the infection). Cell type and time point are not known.

This clonotype was detected many times. This chain uses TRBV5-1 with TRBJ1-3; the D is unclear. The CDR3 length is 14 residues. Germline assignment: CDR1 SGHRS and CDR2 YFSETQ. V gave up 1 base and J gave up 4 bases, with 9 bases separating them. This CDR3 reads CASSLNSEGNTIYF. In DNA, the CDR3 is TGCGCCAGCAGCTTGAACTCGGAGGGAAACACCATATATTTT.

The V call is TRBV7-2, the J call TRBJ1-2; tentatively, D is TRBD1 (5 bases). In germline, CDR1 is SGHTA, CDR2 FQGNSA. V lost 4 bases and J lost 6, with 15 bases in between. The CDR3 is 14 residues long. The CDR3 sequence: CASSWGWDGNGYTF. CDR3 DNA sequence: TGTGCCAGCAGCTGGGGCTGGGATGGGAATGGCTACACCTTC.

This clonotype occurred a few times. The rearrangement joins TRBV9 to TRBJ2-1; a possible D gene is TRBD1 (6 bases). There are 13 residues in the CDR3. The V end lost 3 bases, the J end lost 3 bases, and 7 bases lay between the germline ends. Germline V gives CDR1 SGDLS, CDR2 YYNGEE. CDR3 coding DNA: TGTGCCAGCAGCGAGGACAGCTACAATGAGCAGTTCTTC. This translates into CASSEDSYNEQFF.

The rearrangement links TRBV2 to TRBJ2-7; D may match TRBD1 or TRBD2 (5 bases each). The CDR3 is 13 residues long. With 2 bases removed from V and 4 bases from J, the gap between germline ends came to 9 bases. Germline values: CDR1 SNHLY, CDR2 FYNNEI. The CDR3 bases are TGTGCCAGCAGTGAAAAGGGACCTTACGAGCAGTACTTC. Translated, it gives CASSEKGPYEQYF.

This clonotype has a handful of counts. This chain connects TRBV12-3 or TRBV12-4 to TRBJ2-2; no reliable D call. V gave up 6 bases and J gave up 6 bases, with 11 bases separating them. The CDR3 loop spans 13 amino acids. The CDR3 DNA reads as TGTGCCAGCAGGATAGATCAGCCCGGGGAGCTGTTTTTT. Its translation: CASRIDQPGELFF.

The chain employs TRBV30 and TRBJ1-3; D gene ambiguous. Trimming left V 0 bases short and J 4 bases short, with 7 bases between. Looked up from germline, CDR1 is GTSNPN and CDR2 is SVGIG (reference sequence). This CDR3 is 13 amino acids long. The CDR3 here is CAWSVHSGNTIYF. The CDR3 coding sequence is TGTGCCTGGAGTGTACACTCGGGAAACACCATATATTTT.

This clonotype was observed a handful of times. This chain connects TRBV12-3 or TRBV12-4 to TRBJ1-2, with 8 nucleotides matching TRBD1. The CDR3 is 15 residues long. Trimming took 7 bases from V and 5 from J; bases not matched to a gene: 12. CDR3 sequence (DNA): TGTGCCAGCATCGAGGGGACAGGCACCGATTATGGCTACACCTTC. The encoded protein is CASIEGTGTDYGYTF.

This clonotype came up many times. The chain uses TRBV7-3 and TRBJ2-1, with 8 bases matching TRBD2. The CDR3 extends over 17 amino acids. Trimming removed 6 bases from V and 6 bases from J; junction bases left unmatched: 16. From germline, CDR1 is SGHTA and CDR2 FQGTGA. CDR3 DNA sequence: TGTGCCAGCAGTTTCGTTGGTAGAGCGGGGGACGGCAATGAGCAGTTCTTC. Encoded protein: CASSFVGRAGDGNEQFF. The full variable domain, in which reference TRBV7-3 and TRBJ2-1 provide the parts outside the CDR3, is GAGVSQTPSNKVTEKGKYVELRCDPISGHTALYWYRQSLGQGPEFLIYFQGTGAADDSGLPNDRFFAVRPEGSVSTLKIQRTERGDSAVYLCASSFVGRAGDGNEQFFGPGTRLTVL.

In the case of this clonotype: A much larger clone differs by one base, so this may be a read error. V and J are TRBV7-2 and TRBJ2-5, with TRBD2 matching over 7 bases. With V trimmed by 5 bases and J by 1 base, 7 bases remained unmatched. In germline, CDR1 is SGHTA, CDR2 FQGNSA. This CDR3 is built from 15 residues. The CDR3 nucleotides are TGTGCCAGCAGCCCCCAGCTAGCGGCCCAAGAGACCCAGTACTTC. Its protein is CASSPQLAAQETQYF.

This clonotype was counted between two and nine times. V is TRBV5-6 and J is TRBJ1-2; 9 bases are shared with TRBD1. The ends lost 4 bases at V and 6 bases at J; junction bases unmatched: 10. Germline CDR1 is SGHDT and CDR2 is YYEEEE. The CDR3 has 15 residues. The CDR3 here is CASSRGQGPIDGYTF. Written as DNA, the CDR3 is TGTGCCAGCAGCAGAGGACAGGGGCCGATAGATGGCTACACCTTC.

In its sample, this clonotype was seen many times. V gene TRBV4-3 combines with J gene TRBJ2-3; a weak D match, TRBD2 (7 bases). V was clipped by 0 bases and J by 5 bases, with 18 bases between them. The CDR3 is made up of 17 amino acids. Germline-derived CDR1 and CDR2 are LGHNA and YSLEER. The CDR3 DNA sequence: TGCGCCAGCAGCCAAGATGGTCGCGGGGGCGCGGGAGATACGCAGTATTTT. This encodes CASSQDGRGGAGDTQYF.

This clonotype was seen only a few times. V gene TRBV7-2 combines with J gene TRBJ2-3; D uncertain. The germline gives CDR1 SGHTA, CDR2 FQGNSA. The CDR3 contains 15 residues. Trimming removed 2 bases at V and 2 bases at J, with 11 bases between. CDR3 loop: CASSLIWRPTDTQYF. CDR3 DNA sequence: TGTGCCAGCAGCTTAATTTGGCGGCCCACAGATACGCAGTATTTT.

This clonotype was recorded a few times. The gene calls are TRBV7-2 and TRBJ2-5, with D perhaps TRBD2 (6 bases). Trimming left V 6 bases short and J 5 bases short, with 19 bases between. The CDR3 totals 15 residues. Germline CDR1 SGHTA, CDR2 FQGNSA. CDR3 nucleotides: TGTGCCAGCAGGATGGCGGGGACTCTCGGTGAGACCCAGTACTTC. It yields the protein CASRMAGTLGETQYF.

This clonotype turned up a few times. The chain carries TRBV24-1 and TRBJ2-7; a possible D gene is TRBD2 (5 bases). CDR3 length: 16 residues. In germline, CDR1 is KGHDR, CDR2 SFDVKD. Between the trimmed V and J ends, which lost 0 bases and 6 bases, there was a span of 17 bases. The CDR3 DNA reads as TGTGCCACCAGTGATTTGATGGGTCAGCGGTTTTCCGAGCAGTACGTC. It specifies CATSDLMGQRFSEQYV.

The chain carries TRBV7-2 and TRBJ1-2, with D possibly matching TRBD1 (6 bases). This CDR3 has 14 residues. V lost 1 base and J 5 bases, leaving 11 bases between the germline ends. Germline-derived CDR1 and CDR2 are SGHTA and FQGNSA. In nucleotides, the CDR3 is TGTGCCAGCAGCTTAGGCCAGGGGATATATGGCTACACCTTC. This codes for CASSLGQGIYGYTF.

The gene calls are TRBV5-1 and TRBJ2-2; D is undetermined. The germline CDR1 and CDR2 sequences are SGHRS and YFSETQ. The CDR3 is 14 amino acids. The V and J ends lost 3 bases and 4 bases respectively, with 10 bases between them. The CDR3 loop is CASSSSGATGELFF. In DNA, the CDR3 is TGCGCCAGCAGCTCTTCTGGCGCCACCGGGGAGCTGTTTTTT.

This clonotype was observed a few times. This chain uses TRBV20-1 with TRBJ1-1; no definite D call. CDR1 and CDR2 from the germline V gene are DFQATT and SNEGSKA (reference sequence). This CDR3 is built from 13 residues. V shed 2 bases and J shed 6 bases, with 13 bases lying between them. Written as DNA, the CDR3 is TGCAGTGCTAGAACCCCCCAGCGCGCTGAAGCTTTCTTT. It yields the protein CSARTPQRAEAFF.